These 28 T cell receptor beta chains were sequenced from one sample in a study of blood T cell repertoires in COVID-19. Only in-frame clones appear in the TCRdb table, and some are missing; sequencing was by immunoSEQ multiplex PCR. The data show roughly 110,000 clones, over 80% seen once. The sample consisted of peripheral blood. These receptors were collected from a woman aged 25-40 years with acute or convalescent COVID-19.

The rearrangement uses TRBV5-6 and TRBJ2-7; TRBD2 is a possible D gene (6 bases). V gave up 1 base and J gave up 2 bases, with 10 bases separating them. The CDR3 runs 14 residues. The germline V gene has CDR1 SGHDT and CDR2 YYEEEE. The CDR3 sequence: CASSLFGTPYEQYF. Written as DNA, the CDR3 is TGTGCCAGCAGCTTGTTCGGGACTCCCTACGAGCAGTACTTC.

The rearrangement joins TRBV4-3 to TRBJ1-2; 9 nucleotides align to TRBD1. V dropped 4 bases and J dropped 2; count of bases not matched to a gene: 20. The CDR3 consists of 20 residues. Germline CDR1 and CDR2: LGHNA and YSLEER. The CDR3 coding sequence is TGCGCCAGCAGCCGAGAGAATCCGGGACAGGGAATGACGGGGAACTATGGCTACACCTTC. Translating it yields CASSRENPGQGMTGNYGYTF.

The J gene is TRBJ1-5, the V gene TRBV28, with D uncertain. The V end was cut by 4 bases, the J end by 4 bases, with 14 bases between. The CDR3 length is 15 residues. Germline-derived CDR1 and CDR2 are MDHEN and SYDVKM. CDR3 DNA: TGTGCCAGCAGTTCTATACACGGAGGGAATCAGCCCCAGCATTTT. Its protein is CASSSIHGGNQPQHF.

The V and J genes are TRBV7-6 and TRBJ2-5, with D possibly matching TRBD2 (5 bases). Trimming removed 0 bases at V and 2 bases at J, with 10 bases between. Looked up from germline, CDR1 is SGHVS and CDR2 is FNYEAQ. The CDR3 has 15 residues. CDR3: CASSLASGRQETQYF. In DNA form, the CDR3 reads TGTGCCAGCAGCTTAGCCTCTGGGAGACAAGAGACCCAGTACTTC.

The genes are TRBV9 and TRBJ2-7; 11 bases fit TRBD1. Trimming removed 4 bases from V and 2 bases from J; junction bases left unmatched: 2. Germline V lookup: CDR1 SGDLS, CDR2 YYNGEE. The CDR3 runs to 14 residues. The CDR3 DNA follows: TGTGCCAGCAGCAAGGGACAGGGGGCCTACGAGCAGTACTTC. Protein: CASSKGQGAYEQYF.

The chain couples TRBV10-2 to TRBJ1-5; TRBD1 matches 7 bases. V lost 4 bases to trimming and J lost 2 bases; unmatched junction nucleotides: 2. The CDR3 sequence is 14 residues long. From germline, CDR1 is WSHSY and CDR2 SAAADI. CDR3 DNA sequence: TGCGCCAGCAGTGCTACAGGGGGCAATCAGCCCCAGCATTTT. This gives the protein CASSATGGNQPQHF.

The V and J genes are TRBV2 and TRBJ1-5; 7 bases line up with TRBD1. Germline loops: CDR1 SNHLY, CDR2 FYNNEI. J lost 4 bases, V lost 5 bases, and 5 bases had no gene match. This CDR3 has 14 residues. The CDR3 DNA sequence: TGTGCCAGCAGTAACCGACAGGGAAATCAGCCCCAGCATTTT. This encodes CASSNRQGNQPQHF.

The chain carries TRBV9 and TRBJ1-3, with 7 bases identical to TRBD1. The germline gives CDR1 SGDLS, CDR2 YYNGEE. V dropped 3 bases and J dropped 0; count of bases not matched to a gene: 6. The CDR3 consists of 16 residues. CDR3 in amino acids: CASSGRSGGSGNTIYF. The CDR3 DNA reads TGTGCCAGCAGCGGAAGATCAGGGGGCTCTGGAAACACCATATATTTT.

The chain uses TRBV5-1 and TRBJ2-6, with TRBD1 matching 9 bases. Germline CDR1 SGHRS, CDR2 YFSETQ. This CDR3 is 20 amino acids long. Trimming removed 4 bases from V and 4 bases from J; junction bases left unmatched: 18. CDR3 in DNA: TGCGCCAGCAGCAGCAACTCCGGGACAGGGATGACCGGGGGGGCCAACGTCCTGACTTTC. Protein product: CASSSNSGTGMTGGANVLTF.

The chain is built from TRBV7-9 and TRBJ1-2; no clear D gene. Germline lookup yields CDR1 SEHNR and CDR2 FQNEAQ (reference sequence). V was clipped by 2 bases and J by 1 base, with 5 bases between them. The CDR3 runs 13 residues. CDR3 sequence (DNA): TGTGCCAGCAGCTTATTCGGTAACTATGGCTACACCTTC. This gives the protein CASSLFGNYGYTF.

V is TRBV6-5 and J is TRBJ1-6; maybe TRBD1 (5 bases). CDR1 is MNHEY, CDR2 SVGAGI, per germline. V lost 2 bases to trimming and J lost 3 bases, with 8 bases between them. The CDR3 spans 15 residues. CDR3 loop: CASSYEDNYNSPLHF. The CDR3 coding sequence is TGTGCCAGCAGTTACGAGGACAACTATAATTCACCCCTCCACTTT.

The V and J genes are TRBV5-1 and TRBJ1-1; 8 bases are shared with TRBD1. Trimming at V came to 7 bases and at J to 5 bases, leaving 13 bases not matched to a gene. Germline V gene sequence: CDR1 SGHRS, CDR2 YFSETQ. CDR3 length equals 15 residues. The CDR3 nucleotides are TGCGCCAGCGACCAGGGGGCAGGGGGGAAAACTGAAGCTTTCTTT. Amino acids: CASDQGAGGKTEAFF. The entire variable domain, with the rest obtained from reference TRBV5-1 and TRBJ1-1, is as follows: KAGVTQTPRYLIKTRGQQVTLSCSPISGHRSVSWYQQTPGQGLQFLFEYFSETQRNKGNFPGRFSGRQFSNSRSEMNVSTLELGDSALYLCASDQGAGGKTEAFFGQGTRLTVV.

V usage is TRBV4-3 and J usage is TRBJ1-4; the D gene is possibly TRBD1 (5 bases). The germline V gene encodes CDR1 LGHNA and CDR2 YSLEER. This CDR3 comprises 17 residues. V was clipped by 0 bases and J by 5 bases, with 16 bases between them. CDR3 residues: CASSQEGGNRLNEKLFF. The CDR3 DNA sequence: TGCGCCAGCAGCCAAGAGGGCGGGAACAGGTTAAATGAAAAACTGTTTTTT.

V gene TRBV3-1 (or the pseudogene TRBV3-2) combines with J gene TRBJ2-3; TRBD1 matches at 9 bases. Germline CDR1 LGHDT, CDR2 YNNKEL (reference sequence). The V gene end was trimmed by 8 bases and the J gene end by 2 bases; junction bases not matched to a gene: 8. The CDR3 consists of 15 residues. CDR3 bases: TGTGCCAGCGGGACCGGGACAGGGTACACAGATACGCAGTATTTT. Its protein is CASGTGTGYTDTQYF.

The chain joins TRBV10-3 to TRBJ2-5; 7 nucleotides line up with TRBD2. J was trimmed by 5 bases and V by 10 bases; bases with no gene match: 10. CDR1 and CDR2 (germline): ENHRY, SYGVKD. The CDR3 is made up of 13 amino acids. The CDR3 DNA sequence: TGTGCCACCGGGGGTAGCGGGTTGGAGACCCAGTACTTC. This gives the protein CATGGSGLETQYF.

The chain combines TRBV5-5 with TRBJ1-1; 7 positions agree with TRBD1. V dropped 0 bases and J dropped 2; count of bases not matched to a gene: 1. Germline V gene data show CDR1 as SGHKS and CDR2 as YYEKEE (reference sequence). This CDR3 contains 14 residues. CDR3 amino acids: CASSLDRGNTEAFF. The CDR3 nucleotides read TGTGCCAGCAGCTTGGACAGGGGAAACACTGAAGCTTTCTTT.

The rearrangement joins TRBV12-3 or TRBV12-4 to TRBJ1-2, with D possibly matching TRBD1 (5 bases). The CDR3 has 13 amino acids. The V end was cut by 8 bases, the J end by 3 bases, with 13 bases between. In nucleotides, the CDR3 is TGTGCCAGCTCCCCAGGGATTGACTATGGCTACACCTTC. Its translation: CASSPGIDYGYTF.

The chain couples TRBV27 to TRBJ1-1; a weak D match, TRBD1 (6 bases). This CDR3 comprises 14 residues. Germline CDR1 MNHEY, CDR2 SMNVEV (reference sequence). V dropped 6 bases and J dropped 0 bases, with 11 bases sitting between them. The CDR3 bases are TGTGCCAGCAGACTCAGGGGTTTGAACACTGAAGCTTTCTTT. This sequence encodes CASRLRGLNTEAFF.

The J gene is TRBJ2-3, the V gene TRBV15; 10 bases are a match to TRBD1. The CDR3 runs 15 residues. Germline loops: CDR1 LNHNV, CDR2 YYDKDF (reference sequence). With V trimmed by 1 base and J by 3 bases, 1 base remained unmatched. CDR3: CATSRVGQGTDTQYF. CDR3 in DNA: TGTGCCACCAGCAGAGTGGGACAGGGGACAGATACGCAGTATTTT.

The chain links TRBV27 to TRBJ1-1, with 7 bases matching TRBD1. The CDR3 is 14 residues long. Looked up from germline, CDR1 is MNHEY and CDR2 is SMNVEV (reference sequence). V lost 11 bases, J lost 3 bases, and 12 bases stayed unmatched. CDR3 in DNA: TGTGCCGTTGGAGGGGGCGGCTGGGACACTGAAGCTTTCTTT. Protein: CAVGGGGWDTEAFF.

This sequence joins TRBV27 and TRBJ2-7; 10 nucleotides agree with TRBD2. V lost 6 bases to trimming and J lost 3 bases; unmatched junction nucleotides: 8. Germline V CDR1 and CDR2: MNHEY, SMNVEV (reference sequence). The CDR3 has 15 residues. The CDR3 sequence: CASRGASGRYYEQYF. CDR3 DNA: TGTGCCAGCAGGGGAGCTAGCGGGAGATACTACGAGCAGTACTTC.

This chain uses TRBV5-1 with TRBJ2-5, with D possibly matching TRBD2 (6 bases). There are 15 residues in the CDR3. V dropped 4 bases and J dropped 3 bases, with 16 bases sitting between them. Per the germline V gene, CDR1 is SGHRS and CDR2 is YFSETQ. The CDR3 spells CASSGGRGTEETQYF. CDR3 nucleotides: TGCGCCAGCAGCGGTGGGCGGGGAACAGAAGAGACCCAGTACTTC.

The J gene is TRBJ2-7, the V gene TRBV19; D unresolved. Germline V gene lookup returns CDR1 LNHDA and CDR2 SQIVND (reference sequence). V shed 3 bases and J shed 2 bases, with 8 bases lying between them. The CDR3 has 13 amino acids. The CDR3 DNA sequence: TGTGCCAGTAGTATTAACGCGGCCTACGAGCAGTACTTC. Protein product: CASSINAAYEQYF.

This CDR3 reads CASREEGRNYGYTF. The DNA of the CDR3 is TGTGCCAGCAGAGAGGAGGGACGAAACTATGGCTACACCTTC. This chain joins TRBV6-5 and TRBJ1-2, with a tentative D call TRBD1 (5 bases). Trimming removed 6 bases from V and 2 bases from J, with 13 bases in between. Germline V gene data show CDR1 as MNHEY and CDR2 as SVGAGI. The CDR3 sequence is 14 residues long.

The chain uses TRBV5-4 and TRBJ1-1; a possible D gene is TRBD1 (6 bases). V was trimmed by 5 bases and J by 0 bases, leaving 14 bases between them. In germline, CDR1 is SGHNT, CDR2 YYREEE (reference sequence). The CDR3 extends over 15 amino acids. The CDR3 loop is CASSRSDSLNTEAFF. CDR3 DNA: TGTGCCAGCAGTCGATCGGACAGTTTGAACACTGAAGCTTTCTTT. Using reference TRBV5-4 and TRBJ1-1 for the parts outside the CDR3, the full variable domain is ETGVTQSPTHLIKTRGQQVTLRCSSQSGHNTVSWYQQALGQGPQFIFQYYREEENGRGNFPPRFSGLQFPNYSSELNVNALELDDSALYLCASSRSDSLNTEAFFGQGTRLTVV.

V and J are TRBV18 and TRBJ2-3, with 7 bases matching TRBD2. The CDR3 length is 15 residues. V was pared by 1 base and J by 5 bases, with 6 bases of the junction left unmatched. Germline-derived CDR1 and CDR2 are KGHSH and LQKENI. CDR3 nucleotide sequence: TGTGCCAGCTCACCACAGGTTGGCGGGAGAGATACGCAGTATTTT. Protein product: CASSPQVGGRDTQYF.

This chain links TRBV28 with TRBJ2-2; TRBD1 might be the D (9 bases). The length of the CDR3 is 16 residues. V lost 11 bases and J 4 bases, leaving 23 bases between the germline ends. CDR1 and CDR2 from the germline V gene are MDHEN and SYDVKM. In DNA, the CDR3 is TGTGCCTCGCACTCGGGGGGGGGACAGGGCACCGGGGAGCTGTTTTTT. Protein: CASHSGGGQGTGELFF.

The rearrangement links TRBV9 to TRBJ1-2; D possibly corresponds to TRBD1 (5 bases). Between the trimmed V and J ends, which lost 5 bases and 8 bases, there was a span of 19 bases. The CDR3 is 14 amino acids. The germline V gene has CDR1 SGDLS and CDR2 YYNGEE. CDR3 in DNA: TGTGCCAGCAGTTCAGGGCGCGGCTTGGGGGGCTACACCTTC. It specifies CASSSGRGLGGYTF.